Here is one T cell receptor (beta chain) with its context. Its antigen remains unknown. V shed 8 bases, J shed 3 bases, and the junction held 9 bases outside the gene matches. Germline V gene data show CDR1 as SQVTM and CDR2 as ANQGSEA. The CDR3 spans 13 residues. The sample is drawn from a study of T-cell reconstitution after alpha-beta-depleted transplantation in children. Study-wide results and limits: As was reported, about two months after transplant, alpha-beta T cells came from several hundred expanded graft clones.

Construction of the TCRbeta library involved unique molecular identifiers. One entry per CDR3 protein results from TCRdb running MiXCR on the PCR reads. The data contain some 200,000 distinct CDR3 sequences, under 8.5% of them singletons. The sequenced sample was PBMCs, mostly from graft donor cells, obtained 360 days after TCRalphabeta/CD19-depleted stem cell transplant. The sequence was obtained from a male patient aged 2 to 10 who had a stem cell transplant for acute myeloid leukemia, so the T cells may come from the graft donor. The rearrangement joins TRBV29-1 to TRBJ1-2, with 7 bases matching TRBD1. Here the CDR3 DNA reads TGCAGCACACGGGACAGCGGTGACTATGGCTACACCTTC. Amino acid sequence: CSTRDSGDYGYTF.